The present TCR beta chain was sequenced within a study of Graves' ophthalmopathy and Graves' hyperthyroidism. The TCR beta CDR3 regions underwent amplification from RNA transcripts. The first-round RT-PCR employed HTBI primers together with the Qiagen OneStep RT-PCR kit. A multiplex PCR was then performed as the second round. MiXCR, run by TCRdb on the multiplex PCR reads, gives a single entry per CDR3 protein. The sample includes fewer than 650,000 distinct CDR3 sequences, about 20% of them seen just once. Trimming pared 4 bases from V and 3 bases from J, leaving 19 bases between. Germline values: CDR1 SGHAT, CDR2 FQNNGV. This CDR3 has 16 amino acids. This clonotype was counted ten times or more. No antigen is known for it. Points from the study as a whole: Ophthalmopathy progression prediction by the model yielded a sensitivity of 60% to 71% and a specificity of under 80%. Blood also carried most expanded thyroid clonotypes exceeding 0.001 frequency.

The V and J genes are TRBV11-2 and TRBJ2-7; the D gene is possibly TRBD1 (5 bases). Sequenced sample: peripheral blood. This TCR was recovered from a young woman with stable Graves' hyperthyroidism. Some clones in this sample may be carry-over from other donors' samples. The CDR3 loop reads CASSSSVAQGFYEQYF. The CDR3 DNA sequence: TGTGCCAGCAGCTCCAGCGTGGCCCAGGGCTTCTACGAGCAGTACTTC.